The rows below give T cell receptor beta chains drawn from one sample of a study of blood T cell repertoires in COVID-19. Data came from immunoSEQ multiplex PCR; TCRdb stores just in-frame clones and leaves some out. The table includes some 290,000 clones, 85% to 90% detected once. The sample consisted of peripheral blood. These receptors originate from a woman aged 40 to 50 with COVID-19, enrolled during active disease. The CDR3 runs from the conserved cysteine through the conserved F or W. Each record gives: D gene, V gene, J gene, clone size, CDR3 protein, CDR3 DNA. A D gene is named only where the DNA matches it firmly. Size is omitted from some rows. Given values are once, few, many or a class for expanded clones.

D gene: .
V gene: TRBV5-5
J gene: TRBJ2-7
clone size: .
CDR3 protein: CASSPRHETYEQYF
CDR3 DNA: TGTGCCAGCTCCCCCAGGCACGAGACCTACGAGCAGTACTTC

D gene: TRBD2
V gene: TRBV7-2
J gene: TRBJ2-3
clone size: .
CDR3 protein: CASSLFWAGGSTDTQYF
CDR3 DNA: TGTGCCAGCAGCTTGTTTTGGGCGGGGGGTAGCACAGATACGCAGTATTTT

D gene: .
V gene: TRBV27
J gene: TRBJ1-2
clone size: .
CDR3 protein: CASSLGNNYGYTF
CDR3 DNA: TGTGCCAGCAGTCTCGGGAATAACTATGGCTACACCTTC

D gene: TRBD2
V gene: TRBV3-1/TRBV3-2
J gene: TRBJ2-2
clone size: .
CDR3 protein: CASSPIRTSGGITGELFF
CDR3 DNA: TGTGCCAGCAGCCCCATTCGGACTAGCGGGGGTATCACCGGGGAGCTGTTTTTT

D gene: .
V gene: TRBV18
J gene: TRBJ1-4
clone size: .
CDR3 protein: CASSPLGGGPNEKLFF
CDR3 DNA: TGTGCCAGCTCACCCCTTGGGGGGGGGCCTAATGAAAAACTGTTTTTT

D gene: TRBD1
V gene: TRBV18
J gene: TRBJ2-7
clone size: .
CDR3 protein: CASSKGQGSSYEQYF
CDR3 DNA: TGTGCCAGCTCAAAGGGACAGGGGAGCTCCTACGAGCAGTACTTC

D gene: .
V gene: TRBV4-3
J gene: TRBJ2-7
clone size: .
CDR3 protein: CASSQDYYTGTYEQYF
CDR3 DNA: TGCGCCAGCAGCCAAGACTACTATACAGGGACCTACGAGCAGTACTTC

D gene: .
V gene: TRBV19
J gene: TRBJ1-1
clone size: .
CDR3 protein: CASSIMGGTMNTEAFF
CDR3 DNA: TGTGCCAGTAGTATCATGGGGGGGACGATGAACACTGAAGCTTTCTTT

D gene: .
V gene: TRBV7-3
J gene: TRBJ2-5
clone size: .
CDR3 protein: CASSSQTGPQETQYF
CDR3 DNA: TGTGCCAGCAGCTCGCAGACAGGCCCCCAAGAGACCCAGTACTTC

D gene: .
V gene: TRBV5-1
J gene: TRBJ1-3
clone size: .
CDR3 protein: CASSPGSVRDSGNTIYF
CDR3 DNA: TGCGCCAGCAGCCCCGGCTCTGTCAGGGACTCTGGAAACACCATATATTTT

D gene: .
V gene: TRBV6-5
J gene: TRBJ1-5
clone size: .
CDR3 protein: CASSYSRVSNQPQHF
CDR3 DNA: TGTGCCAGCAGTTACTCGAGGGTAAGCAATCAGCCCCAGCATTTT

D gene: TRBD1
V gene: TRBV11-2
J gene: TRBJ1-1
clone size: .
CDR3 protein: CASSLGQGFTEAFF
CDR3 DNA: TGTGCCAGCAGCCTAGGACAGGGATTCACTGAAGCTTTCTTT

D gene: TRBD1
V gene: TRBV4-3
J gene: TRBJ1-2
clone size: once
CDR3 protein: CASSQDRGGHYGYTF
CDR3 DNA: TGCGCCAGCAGCCAAGATCGAGGGGGCCACTATGGCTACACCTTC

D gene: .
V gene: TRBV9
J gene: TRBJ2-5
clone size: .
CDR3 protein: CASSQTTQETQYF
CDR3 DNA: TGTGCCAGCAGCCAGACTACACAAGAGACCCAGTACTTC

D gene: .
V gene: TRBV12-5
J gene: TRBJ2-5
clone size: .
CDR3 protein: CASGQGVIETQYF
CDR3 DNA: TGTGCTAGTGGACAGGGTGTCATAGAGACCCAGTACTTC

D gene: TRBD1
V gene: TRBV6-2/TRBV6-3
J gene: TRBJ1-4
clone size: .
CDR3 protein: CASSRHRGHFATNEKLFF
CDR3 DNA: TGTGCCAGCAGTAGACACAGGGGCCACTTCGCAACTAATGAAAAACTGTTTTTT

D gene: TRBD1
V gene: TRBV4-3
J gene: TRBJ2-2
clone size: .
CDR3 protein: CASSQDTGVVAGELFF
CDR3 DNA: TGCGCCAGCAGCCAAGATACAGGGGTGGTCGCCGGGGAGCTGTTTTTT

D gene: .
V gene: TRBV5-1
J gene: TRBJ2-1
clone size: .
CDR3 protein: CASSLLAAVSYNEQFF
CDR3 DNA: TGCGCCAGCAGCTTGTTGGCAGCGGTCTCCTACAATGAGCAGTTCTTC

D gene: TRBD1
V gene: TRBV5-1
J gene: TRBJ1-4
clone size: .
CDR3 protein: CASSTGTGDEKLFF
CDR3 DNA: TGCGCCAGCAGCACCGGGACAGGGGATGAAAAACTGTTTTTT

D gene: TRBD2
V gene: TRBV5-4
J gene: TRBJ2-7
clone size: .
CDR3 protein: CASSLALAGGEQYF
CDR3 DNA: TGTGCCAGCAGCTTGGCACTAGCGGGCGGGGAGCAGTACTTC

D gene: TRBD1
V gene: TRBV25-1
J gene: TRBJ2-2
clone size: .
CDR3 protein: CAGQGAGELFF
CDR3 DNA: TGTGCCGGACAGGGGGCCGGGGAGCTGTTTTTT

D gene: .
V gene: TRBV19
J gene: TRBJ1-1
clone size: few
CDR3 protein: CASRTGSGHLNTEAFF
CDR3 DNA: TGTGCCAGCCGGACGGGTTCGGGACACCTGAACACTGAAGCTTTCTTT

D gene: .
V gene: TRBV7-9
J gene: TRBJ2-7
clone size: .
CDR3 protein: CASSSATSQFYEQYF
CDR3 DNA: TGTGCCAGCAGCTCAGCGACTAGTCAATTCTACGAGCAGTACTTC

D gene: .
V gene: TRBV11-2
J gene: TRBJ1-4
clone size: .
CDR3 protein: CASSLDGGTNEKLFF
CDR3 DNA: TGTGCCAGCAGCTTAGATGGAGGAACTAATGAAAAACTGTTTTTT

D gene: TRBD1
V gene: TRBV5-1
J gene: TRBJ2-5
clone size: .
CDR3 protein: CASRTRTGAVETQYF
CDR3 DNA: TGCGCCAGCCGCACTCGCACAGGGGCGGTAGAGACCCAGTACTTC

D gene: .
V gene: TRBV12-5
J gene: TRBJ1-2
clone size: once
CDR3 protein: CASGSTSTGWDYGYTF
CDR3 DNA: TGTGCTAGTGGTTCAACATCCACAGGGTGGGACTATGGCTACACCTTC

D gene: TRBD1
V gene: TRBV27
J gene: TRBJ1-2
clone size: .
CDR3 protein: CASSHRDRGRNYGYTF
CDR3 DNA: TGTGCCAGCAGTCACCGGGACAGGGGGCGCAACTATGGCTACACCTTC

D gene: .
V gene: TRBV28
J gene: TRBJ2-5
clone size: once
CDR3 protein: CASSPGGEGRETQYF
CDR3 DNA: TGTGCCAGCAGTCCGGGTGGCGAGGGCCGGGAGACCCAGTACTTC

D gene: .
V gene: TRBV28
J gene: TRBJ1-2
clone size: .
CDR3 protein: CASRATANYGYTF
CDR3 DNA: TGTGCCAGCAGGGCAACAGCTAACTATGGCTACACCTTC

D gene: TRBD2
V gene: TRBV7-3
J gene: TRBJ2-1
clone size: .
CDR3 protein: CASSLYILAGENEQFF
CDR3 DNA: TGTGCCAGCAGCTTATATATCCTAGCGGGAGAGAATGAGCAGTTCTTC

D gene: .
V gene: TRBV27
J gene: TRBJ1-1
clone size: .
CDR3 protein: CASSLDKGNTEAFF
CDR3 DNA: TGTGCCAGCAGTTTGGACAAGGGGAACACTGAAGCTTTCTTT

D gene: TRBD2
V gene: TRBV10-3
J gene: TRBJ2-1
clone size: .
CDR3 protein: CAIRVLAGEDNEQFF
CDR3 DNA: TGTGCCATCAGAGTTCTAGCGGGAGAGGACAATGAGCAGTTCTTC

D gene: .
V gene: TRBV12-3/TRBV12-4
J gene: TRBJ1-2
clone size: .
CDR3 protein: CASSSGGGGYTF
CDR3 DNA: TGTGCCAGCAGTTCTGGGGGCGGTGGCTACACCTTC

D gene: .
V gene: TRBV29-1
J gene: TRBJ1-1
clone size: .
CDR3 protein: CSVSYPHLNTEAFF
CDR3 DNA: TGCAGCGTTTCCTACCCGCATCTGAACACTGAAGCTTTCTTT

D gene: TRBD1
V gene: TRBV5-1
J gene: TRBJ1-2
clone size: .
CDR3 protein: CASSLEGRGTGGGYTF
CDR3 DNA: TGCGCCAGCAGCTTGGAGGGTCGGGGGACAGGCGGCGGCTACACCTTC

D gene: .
V gene: TRBV12-3/TRBV12-4
J gene: TRBJ2-7
clone size: .
CDR3 protein: CASSEDRAYEQYF
CDR3 DNA: TGTGCCAGCAGCGAAGACAGAGCCTACGAGCAGTACTTC

D gene: .
V gene: TRBV7-3
J gene: TRBJ1-1
clone size: .
CDR3 protein: CASSSQGNTEAFF
CDR3 DNA: TGTGCCAGCAGCTCGCAGGGGAACACTGAAGCTTTCTTT

D gene: .
V gene: TRBV4-1
J gene: TRBJ1-1
clone size: .
CDR3 protein: CASSQDGRKLFNTEAFF
CDR3 DNA: TGCGCCAGCAGCCAAGATGGGAGGAAGCTATTCAACACTGAAGCTTTCTTT

D gene: .
V gene: TRBV28
J gene: TRBJ2-2
clone size: .
CDR3 protein: CATVLGHTGELFF
CDR3 DNA: TGTGCCACCGTCTTGGGGCACACCGGGGAGCTGTTTTTT

D gene: .
V gene: TRBV27
J gene: TRBJ1-2
clone size: .
CDR3 protein: CASHPVQANYGYTF
CDR3 DNA: TGTGCCAGCCACCCCGTTCAGGCGAACTATGGCTACACCTTC

D gene: .
V gene: TRBV29-1
J gene: TRBJ1-1
clone size: .
CDR3 protein: CSADRPNTEAFF
CDR3 DNA: TGCAGCGCCGACAGGCCGAACACTGAAGCTTTCTTT

D gene: TRBD1
V gene: TRBV7-9
J gene: TRBJ1-1
clone size: .
CDR3 protein: CASSYRGQDEAFF
CDR3 DNA: TGTGCCAGCAGCTACAGGGGGCAAGATGAAGCTTTCTTT

D gene: .
V gene: TRBV5-1
J gene: TRBJ1-1
clone size: .
CDR3 protein: CASSLKLDTEAFF
CDR3 DNA: TGCGCCAGCAGCTTAAAACTAGACACTGAAGCTTTCTTT

D gene: TRBD1
V gene: TRBV10-3
J gene: TRBJ2-7
clone size: .
CDR3 protein: CAISEWGTGEGSVEQYF
CDR3 DNA: TGTGCCATCAGTGAGTGGGGGACAGGGGAAGGTAGTGTCGAGCAGTACTTC

D gene: TRBD1
V gene: TRBV2
J gene: TRBJ2-7
clone size: .
CDR3 protein: CASSLGTALYEQYF
CDR3 DNA: TGTGCCAGCAGCCTCGGGACAGCTCTCTACGAGCAGTACTTC

D gene: .
V gene: TRBV9
J gene: TRBJ2-2
clone size: .
CDR3 protein: CASSARSPANGELFF
CDR3 DNA: TGTGCCAGCAGCGCCCGGTCGCCTGCGAACGGGGAGCTGTTTTTT

D gene: TRBD1
V gene: TRBV30
J gene: TRBJ1-4
clone size: .
CDR3 protein: CAWSVKGAGEKLFF
CDR3 DNA: TGTGCCTGGAGTGTGAAGGGGGCTGGGGAAAAACTGTTTTTT

D gene: .
V gene: TRBV7-3
J gene: TRBJ2-2
clone size: .
CDR3 protein: CASSLRPSSNTGELFF
CDR3 DNA: TGTGCCAGCAGCTTACGCCCCAGTTCGAACACCGGGGAGCTGTTTTTT

D gene: TRBD1
V gene: TRBV5-4
J gene: TRBJ1-1
clone size: .
CDR3 protein: CASSLAGGKMNTEAFF
CDR3 DNA: TGTGCCAGCAGCTTGGCAGGGGGTAAGATGAACACTGAAGCTTTCTTT

D gene: .
V gene: TRBV6-2/TRBV6-3
J gene: TRBJ1-1
clone size: .
CDR3 protein: CASSYPPPGTEAFF
CDR3 DNA: TGTGCCAGCAGTTACCCCCCACCGGGGACTGAAGCTTTCTTT

D gene: .
V gene: TRBV6-5
J gene: TRBJ2-7
clone size: .
CDR3 protein: CASSYGGGISYEQYF
CDR3 DNA: TGTGCCAGCAGTTACGGAGGGGGCATCTCCTACGAGCAGTACTTC